The 23 T cell receptor beta chains below were found in one sample sequenced in a study of CD8+ T cells in alopecia areata. Alopecia areata patients provided lesional scalp punch biopsies and peripheral blood, both collected for the study. cDNA serving as the sequencing template came from extracted, reverse transcribed RNA. Measured with immunoSEQ multiplex PCR; TCRdb has only the in-frame clones, and not every one. Of around 7,500 clones listed, approximately 70% are singletons. This sample comprised skin, obtained at week 0. The receptors come from a human donor with alopecia areata.

This sequence joins TRBV5-6 and TRBJ2-1; maybe TRBD1 (5 bases). Germline V lookup: CDR1 SGHDT, CDR2 YYEEEE. The germline V and J ends were trimmed by 3 bases and 0 bases, with 13 bases remaining between them. The CDR3 has 16 residues. The CDR3: CASSSRYDSSYNEQFF. The CDR3 DNA reads TGTGCCAGCAGCTCGAGGTACGACAGCTCCTACAATGAGCAGTTCTTC.

The chain employs TRBV7-8 and TRBJ2-7; D may be TRBD2 (5 bases). The CDR3 runs 13 residues. Germline-derived CDR1 and CDR2 are SGHVS and FQNEAQ. Trimming took 1 base from V and 7 from J, leaving 11 bases between them. The CDR3: CASSLGGVREQYF. The CDR3 bases are TGTGCCAGCAGCTTAGGGGGAGTGAGGGAGCAGTACTTC. Full variable domain (remainder filled in from reference TRBV7-8 and TRBJ2-7): GAGVSQSPRYKVAKRGQDVALRCDPISGHVSLFWYQQALGQGPEFLTYFQNEAQLDKSGLPSDRFFAERPEGSVSTLKIQRTQQEDSAVYLCASSLGGVREQYFGPGTRLTVT.

The chain couples TRBV15 to TRBJ1-4; D is possibly TRBD1 (6 bases). The CDR3 contains 16 residues. The germline V gene has CDR1 LNHNV and CDR2 YYDKDF (reference sequence). V lost 2 bases and J lost 5, with 15 bases in between. CDR3 loop: CATSRNVGGRNEKLFF. DNA for the CDR3: TGTGCCACCAGCAGAAATGTCGGGGGCCGGAATGAAAAACTGTTTTTT.

CDR3 region: CASSKGAVYSNTEAFF. In DNA form, the CDR3 reads TGTGCCAGCAGCAAAGGGGCAGTTTACTCGAACACTGAAGCTTTCTTT. The J gene is TRBJ1-1, the V gene TRBV21-1; TRBD1 was called by the table and not checked on the DNA. TRBV21-1 is termed a pseudogene. This CDR3 spans 16 amino acids.

The V gene is TRBV13, the J gene TRBJ2-1; D not certain. V lost 1 base and J 3 bases, leaving 10 bases between the germline ends. The CDR3 consists of 15 residues. The germline gives CDR1 PRHDT, CDR2 FYEKMQ (reference sequence). CDR3 amino acids: CASSLVGKGYNEQFF. CDR3 nucleotide sequence: TGTGCCAGCAGCTTAGTAGGGAAGGGCTACAATGAGCAGTTCTTC.

This clone was counted a few times. The chain joins TRBV27 to TRBJ1-5; the match to TRBD1 covers 7 bases. Germline lookup yields CDR1 MNHEY and CDR2 SMNVEV (reference sequence). Germline trimming cut 4 bases from V and 0 bases from J; bases unmatched to any gene: 3. This CDR3 is 15 amino acids long. In DNA, the CDR3 is TGTGCCAGCAGTTCGACAGGGAATAGCAATCAGCCCCAGCATTTT. It encodes CASSSTGNSNQPQHF.

The rearrangement links TRBV7-2 to TRBJ2-1; D uncertain. This CDR3 is built from 14 residues. With 8 bases removed from V and 5 bases from J, the gap between germline ends came to 16 bases. Looked up from germline, CDR1 is SGHTA and CDR2 is FQGNSA. CDR3 loop: CASRRSRADNEQFF. CDR3 DNA sequence: TGTGCCAGCCGCCGAAGCCGGGCCGACAATGAGCAGTTCTTC.

The V call is TRBV7-9, the J call TRBJ2-1; 9 positions match TRBD1. The junction had 7 bases not matched to a gene; V was cut back by 6 bases and J by 7 bases. The CDR3 is made up of 14 amino acids. The germline gives CDR1 SEHNR, CDR2 FQNEAQ (reference sequence). The CDR3 reads CASRNRDRENEQFF. The CDR3 bases are TGTGCCAGCAGAAACCGGGACAGGGAGAATGAGCAGTTCTTC.

This chain links TRBV6-5 with TRBJ1-2; D may be TRBD1 (5 bases). This CDR3 region has 13 residues. Per germline, CDR1 MNHEY and CDR2 SVGAGI. V was clipped by 5 bases and J by 4 bases, with 11 bases between them. The CDR3 nucleotides read TGTGCCAGCAGTCGGGACGGGCTCTATGGCTACACCTTC. Residues: CASSRDGLYGYTF.

This sequence joins TRBV4-3 and TRBJ1-2; a weak D match, TRBD1 (6 bases). The CDR3 length is 14 residues. The germline gives CDR1 LGHNA, CDR2 YSLEER. The V and J ends lost 2 bases and 2 bases respectively, with 9 bases between them. As DNA, the CDR3 is TGCGCCAGCAGCCAAAATGACAGGAACTATGGCTACACCTTC. The encoded protein is CASSQNDRNYGYTF.

This chain uses TRBV19 with TRBJ1-1, with D possibly being TRBD1 (5 bases). Trimming took off 7 bases at V and 2 bases at J, with 14 bases between the two ends. Germline-derived CDR1 and CDR2 are LNHDA and SQIVND (reference sequence). The CDR3 sequence is 14 residues long. The chain's CDR3 is CASKGWTGNTEAFF. The CDR3 DNA follows: TGTGCCAGTAAGGGGTGGACCGGTAACACTGAAGCTTTCTTT.

This clone was detected only once. The chain combines TRBV19 with TRBJ1-5; weak D call: TRBD1 (5 bases). V was trimmed by 0 bases and J by 0 bases, leaving 12 bases between them. The CDR3 length is 17 residues. Germline CDR1 reads LNHDA; CDR2 reads SQIVND (reference sequence). CDR3 residues: CASSIESMGHSNQPQHF. The CDR3 DNA is TGTGCCAGTAGTATAGAAAGCATGGGGCATAGCAATCAGCCCCAGCATTTT.

The chain couples TRBV5-1 to TRBJ2-5; TRBD2 matches at 11 bases. The end of the DNA fits TRBJ2-7 better, so the J call may be wrong. CDR3 length equals 16 residues. Per germline, CDR1 SGHRS and CDR2 YFSETQ. The CDR3 protein is CASSLGGTSGSYEQYF. The CDR3 DNA follows: TGCGCCAGCAGCTTGGGGGGGACTAGCGGATCCTACGAGCAGTACTTC.

The V and J genes are TRBV5-1 and TRBJ1-6, with D tentatively TRBD1 (5 bases). This CDR3 has 13 residues. V was clipped by 7 bases and J by 10 bases, with 15 bases between them. Germline CDR1 reads SGHRS; CDR2 reads YFSETQ. CDR3 coding DNA: TGCGCCAGCCGGGACGCTGCCGGGTCACCCCTCCACTTT. Protein product: CASRDAAGSPLHF.

This clone has only one observation. The rearrangement uses TRBV14 and TRBJ1-4, with 7 bases lining up with TRBD1. The CDR3 consists of 17 residues. The V gene's germline CDR1 is SGHDN and CDR2 FVKESK. Trimming cost V 3 bases and J 4 bases; bases outside gene matches: 11. For the CDR3, the DNA is TGTGCCAGCAGCCACTTCACAGGAGGGGGCTTTAATGAAAAACTGTTTTTT. As protein: CASSHFTGGGFNEKLFF.

This chain joins TRBV5-1 and TRBJ2-1, with 7 bases aligning to TRBD1. CDR1 and CDR2 from the germline V gene are SGHRS and YFSETQ. V was clipped by 6 bases and J by 4 bases; unmatched bases: 7. This CDR3 comprises 14 residues. This chain's CDR3 is CASNVPGQYNEQFF. As DNA, the CDR3 is TGCGCCAGCAACGTCCCGGGACAGTACAATGAGCAGTTCTTC.

This clone showed up just a few times. V gene TRBV5-6 combines with J gene TRBJ2-5; TRBD2 is a possible D gene (6 bases). Germline CDR1 SGHDT, CDR2 YYEEEE. The CDR3 runs 13 residues. V was clipped by 6 bases and J by 3 bases, with 12 bases between them. CDR3 region: CASTRGFEETQYF. CDR3 nucleotide sequence: TGTGCCAGCACCCGGGGGTTCGAAGAGACCCAGTACTTC. The whole variable domain, remainder taken from reference TRBV5-6 and TRBJ2-5, is DAGVTQSPTHLIKTRGQQVTLRCSPKSGHDTVSWYQQALGQGPQFIFQYYEEEERQRGNFPDRFSGHQFPNYSSELNVNALLLGDSALYLCASTRGFEETQYFGPGTRLLVL.

The DNA of the CDR3 is TGCGCCAGCAGCCAATCGAACAGCTATGGCTACACCTTC. It translates to CASSQSNSYGYTF. V and J are TRBV4-1 and TRBJ1-2; D is undetermined. CDR1 MGHRA and CDR2 YSYEKL come from the germline V gene. Between the trimmed V and J ends, which lost 2 bases and 4 bases, there was a span of 8 bases. The CDR3 totals 13 residues.

This chain connects TRBV28 to TRBJ1-5; maybe TRBD1 (6 bases). The V and J ends lost 2 bases and 6 bases respectively, with 8 bases between them. This CDR3 contains 13 residues. Germline lookup yields CDR1 MDHEN and CDR2 SYDVKM. The CDR3 sequence: CASSLGGSQPQHF. The CDR3 DNA follows: TGTGCCAGCAGTTTAGGGGGCAGTCAGCCCCAGCATTTT.

The gene calls are TRBV19 and TRBJ2-2; D may be TRBD2 (5 bases). Trimming cost V 9 bases and J 1 base, with 12 bases left between them. Germline CDR1 is LNHDA and CDR2 is SQIVND (reference sequence). The CDR3 sequence is 14 residues long. CDR3 in DNA: TGTGCCAGCTTACGAGGGTTGAACACCGGGGAGCTGTTTTTT. Amino acid sequence: CASLRGLNTGELFF.

This clone was seen a handful of times. V usage is TRBV5-1 and J usage is TRBJ1-1; D possibly corresponds to TRBD1 (5 bases). The germline V gene encodes CDR1 SGHRS and CDR2 YFSETQ. The germline V and J ends were trimmed by 1 base and 4 bases, with 11 bases remaining between them. This CDR3 comprises 14 residues. CDR3 loop: CASSLYRGGTEAFF. Here the CDR3 DNA reads TGCGCCAGCAGCTTGTACCGGGGCGGCACTGAAGCTTTCTTT.

In its sample, this clone was seen once. This rearrangement joins TRBV7-8 to TRBJ2-6; D is undetermined. Trimming took 3 bases from V and 0 from J, leaving 6 bases between them. The germline V gene has CDR1 SGHVS and CDR2 FQNEAQ. This CDR3 region has 15 residues. The CDR3 spells CASSFGRSGANVLTF. The CDR3 DNA follows: TGTGCCAGCAGCTTTGGGCGCTCTGGGGCCAACGTCCTGACTTTC.

The gene calls are TRBV19 and TRBJ1-2; 7 nucleotides agree with TRBD1. CDR1 LNHDA and CDR2 SQIVND come from the germline V gene (reference sequence). The V and J ends lost 6 bases and 6 bases, in that order; junction bases with no gene match: 16. The CDR3 totals 16 residues. As DNA, the CDR3 is TGTGCCAGTAGGCCGGGACAGTCGTATCTTTCGGATGGCTACACCTTC. It yields the protein CASRPGQSYLSDGYTF.